This TCR beta chain was recovered during a study of T cells in Graves' hyperthyroidism and ophthalmopathy. This clonotype was seen many times. CDR3 length: 15 residues. Germline trimming cut 5 bases from V and 2 bases from J; bases unmatched to any gene: 6. Per the germline V gene, CDR1 is SEHNR and CDR2 is FQNEAQ (reference sequence). Template material for amplifying TCR beta CDR3 regions consisted of RNA transcripts. HTBI primers were the set used in a first-round RT-PCR of the TCR CDR3. One entry per CDR3 protein results from TCRdb running MiXCR on the multiplex PCR reads. The sample consists of 700,000 to 950,000 distinct CDR3 sequences, roughly a third of them appearing once. Patients aged 18 to 65 with hyperthyroidism were newly diagnosed, with duration under 2 months. Those patients with uncontrolled infection, other autoimmune disease, pregnancy or lactation were excluded. The diagnostic basis comprised clinical symptoms, serum thyroxine and TRAb, thyroid ultrasound and orbital computed tomography.

The sequence came from a woman aged 40 to 55 with Graves' hyperthyroidism. This sequence joins TRBV7-9 and TRBJ1-5; 7 bases line up with TRBD1. Sample: blood. This chain's CDR3 is CASSRQGRGNQPQHF. The CDR3 coding sequence is TGTGCCAGCAGCCGACAGGGTCGGGGCAATCAGCCCCAGCATTTT. The full variable domain, in which reference TRBV7-9 and TRBJ1-5 provide the parts outside the CDR3, is DTGVSQNPRHKITKRGQNVTFRCDPISEHNRLYWYRQTLGQGPEFLTYFQNEAQLEKSRLLSDRFSAERPKGSFSTLEIQRTEQGDSAMYLCASSRQGRGNQPQHFGDGTRLSIL.